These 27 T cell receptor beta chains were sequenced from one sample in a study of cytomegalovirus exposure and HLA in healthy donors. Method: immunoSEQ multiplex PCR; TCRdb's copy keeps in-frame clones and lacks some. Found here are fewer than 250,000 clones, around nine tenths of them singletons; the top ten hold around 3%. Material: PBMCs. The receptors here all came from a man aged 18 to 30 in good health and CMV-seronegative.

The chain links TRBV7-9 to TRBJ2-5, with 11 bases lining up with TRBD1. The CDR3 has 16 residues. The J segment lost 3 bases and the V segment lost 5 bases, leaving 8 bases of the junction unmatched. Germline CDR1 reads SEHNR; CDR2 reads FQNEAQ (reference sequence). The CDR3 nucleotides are TGTGCCAGCAGCATCCGGGACAGGGGGGCCGAAGAGACCCAGTACTTC. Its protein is CASSIRDRGAEETQYF.

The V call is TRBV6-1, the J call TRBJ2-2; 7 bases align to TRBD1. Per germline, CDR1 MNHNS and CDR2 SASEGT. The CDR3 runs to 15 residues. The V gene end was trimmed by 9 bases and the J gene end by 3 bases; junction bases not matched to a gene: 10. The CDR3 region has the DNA TGTGCCAGTACACCTGGGACAGATTACACCGGGGAGCTGTTTTTT. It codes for CASTPGTDYTGELFF.

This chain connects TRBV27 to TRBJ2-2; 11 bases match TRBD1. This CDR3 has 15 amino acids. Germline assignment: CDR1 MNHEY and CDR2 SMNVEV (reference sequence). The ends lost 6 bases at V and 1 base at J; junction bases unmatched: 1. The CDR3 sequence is CASRGTGGNTGELFF. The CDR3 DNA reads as TGTGCCAGCAGAGGGACAGGGGGGAACACCGGGGAGCTGTTTTTT.

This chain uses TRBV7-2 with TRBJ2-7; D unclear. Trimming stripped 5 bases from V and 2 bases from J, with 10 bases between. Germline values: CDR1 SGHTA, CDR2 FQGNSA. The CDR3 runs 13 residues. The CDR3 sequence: CASSLRSAYEQYF. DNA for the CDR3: TGTGCCAGCAGCCTACGCTCCGCCTACGAGCAGTACTTC.

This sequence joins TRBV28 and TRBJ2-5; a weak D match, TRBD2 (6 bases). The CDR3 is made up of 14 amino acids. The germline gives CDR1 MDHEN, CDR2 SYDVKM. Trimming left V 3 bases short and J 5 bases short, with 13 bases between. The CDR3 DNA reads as TGTGCCAGCAGTTTGTTCTGGGAGGTGGAGACCCAGTACTTC. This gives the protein CASSLFWEVETQYF.

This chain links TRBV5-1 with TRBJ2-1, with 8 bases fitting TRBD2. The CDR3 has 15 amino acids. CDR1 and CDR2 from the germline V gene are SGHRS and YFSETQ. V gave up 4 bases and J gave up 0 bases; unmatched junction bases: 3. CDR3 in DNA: TGCGCCAGCAGCGTGGGGACTAGCTCCTACAATGAGCAGTTCTTC. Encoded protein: CASSVGTSSYNEQFF.

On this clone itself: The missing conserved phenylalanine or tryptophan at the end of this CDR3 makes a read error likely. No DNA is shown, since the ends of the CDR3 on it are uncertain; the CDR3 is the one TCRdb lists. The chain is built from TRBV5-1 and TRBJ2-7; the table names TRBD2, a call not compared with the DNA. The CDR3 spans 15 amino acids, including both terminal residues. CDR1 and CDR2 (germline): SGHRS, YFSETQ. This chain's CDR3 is CASSAGHGKPGRSPI.

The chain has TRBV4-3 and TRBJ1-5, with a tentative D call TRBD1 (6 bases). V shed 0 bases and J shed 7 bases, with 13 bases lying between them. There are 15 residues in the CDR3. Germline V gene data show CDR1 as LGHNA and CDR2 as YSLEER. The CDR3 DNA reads TGCGCCAGCAGCCAAGATTCAGGGGTGGTACAGCCCCAGCATTTT. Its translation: CASSQDSGVVQPQHF.

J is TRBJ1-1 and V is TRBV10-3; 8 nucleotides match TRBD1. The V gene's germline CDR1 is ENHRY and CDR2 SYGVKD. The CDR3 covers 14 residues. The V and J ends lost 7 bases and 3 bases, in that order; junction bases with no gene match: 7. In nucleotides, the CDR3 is TGTGCCATCAAGCAGGGGGCAGCGGACACTGAAGCTTTCTTT. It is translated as CAIKQGAADTEAFF.

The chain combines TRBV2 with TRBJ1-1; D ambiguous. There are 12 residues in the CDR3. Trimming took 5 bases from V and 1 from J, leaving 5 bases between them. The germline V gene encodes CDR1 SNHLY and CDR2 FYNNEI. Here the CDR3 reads CASSTGNTEAFF. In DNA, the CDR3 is TGTGCCAGCAGTACCGGGAACACTGAAGCTTTCTTT.

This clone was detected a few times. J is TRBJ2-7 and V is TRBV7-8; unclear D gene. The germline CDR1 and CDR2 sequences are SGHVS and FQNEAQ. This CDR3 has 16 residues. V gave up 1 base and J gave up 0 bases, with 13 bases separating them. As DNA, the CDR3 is TGTGCCAGCAGCTTAGGTGTGGGCTACGACTCCTACGAGCAGTACTTC. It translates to CASSLGVGYDSYEQYF.

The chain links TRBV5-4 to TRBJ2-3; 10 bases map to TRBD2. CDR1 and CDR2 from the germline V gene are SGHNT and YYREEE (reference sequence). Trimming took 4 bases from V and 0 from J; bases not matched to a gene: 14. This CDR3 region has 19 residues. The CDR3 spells CASSGLIAGGLTSTDTQYF. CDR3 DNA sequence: TGTGCCAGCAGCGGACTCATAGCGGGGGGACTAACTAGCACAGATACGCAGTATTTT.

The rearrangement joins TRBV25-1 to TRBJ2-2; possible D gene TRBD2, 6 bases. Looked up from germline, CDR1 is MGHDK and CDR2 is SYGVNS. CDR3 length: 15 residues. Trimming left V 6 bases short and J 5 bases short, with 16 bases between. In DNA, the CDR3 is TGTGCCAGCAGCCGGTTGGGACTCGGAACCGGGGAGCTGTTTTTT. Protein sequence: CASSRLGLGTGELFF.

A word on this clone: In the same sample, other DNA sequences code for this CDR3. The CDR3, as DNA: TGTGCCAGCAGTCTAGGGGCGCTATACGAGCAGTACTTC. It translates to CASSLGALYEQYF. The rearrangement joins TRBV27 to TRBJ2-7, with D possibly TRBD1 on 5 matching bases. The V gene's germline CDR1 is MNHEY and CDR2 SMNVEV (reference sequence). Trimming pared 5 bases from V and 4 bases from J, leaving 12 bases between. The CDR3 contains 13 residues.

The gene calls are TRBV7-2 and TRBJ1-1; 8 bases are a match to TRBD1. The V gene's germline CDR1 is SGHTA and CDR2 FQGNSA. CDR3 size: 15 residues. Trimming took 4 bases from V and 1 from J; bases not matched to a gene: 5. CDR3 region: CASSSQGAGNTEAFF. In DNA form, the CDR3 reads TGTGCCAGCAGCTCCCAGGGGGCAGGGAACACTGAAGCTTTCTTT.

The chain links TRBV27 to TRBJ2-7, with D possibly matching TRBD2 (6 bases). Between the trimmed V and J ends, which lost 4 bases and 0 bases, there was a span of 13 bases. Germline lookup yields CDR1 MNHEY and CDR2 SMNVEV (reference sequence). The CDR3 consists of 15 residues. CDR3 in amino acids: CASSSGAGSSYEQYF. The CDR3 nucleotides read TGTGCCAGCAGTTCCGGGGCCGGGAGCTCCTACGAGCAGTACTTC.

Here the CDR3 reads CASSGAGNTIYF. The CDR3 bases are TGTGCCAGCTCCGGGGCTGGAAACACCATATATTTT. The genes are TRBV6-1 and TRBJ1-3; D gene ambiguous. V was clipped by 8 bases and J by 2 bases, with 7 bases between them. The CDR3 has 12 residues. Germline values: CDR1 MNHNS, CDR2 SASEGT.

The CDR3 DNA is TGTGCCAGCAGACAGGGGGCGGCAGGGGCCAACGTCCTGACTTTC. Amino acid sequence: CASRQGAAGANVLTF. The chain is built from TRBV27 and TRBJ2-6; TRBD1 agrees at 9 bases. The CDR3 is 15 residues long. V was pared by 6 bases and J by 4 bases, with 4 bases of the junction left unmatched. CDR1 and CDR2 from the germline V gene are MNHEY and SMNVEV (reference sequence).

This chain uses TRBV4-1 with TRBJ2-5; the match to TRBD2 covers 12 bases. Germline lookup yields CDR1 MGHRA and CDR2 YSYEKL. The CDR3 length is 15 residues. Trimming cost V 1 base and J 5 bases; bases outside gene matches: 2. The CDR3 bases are TGCGCCAGCAGCCAAGTGGGACTAGCGGGTGAGACCCAGTACTTC. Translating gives CASSQVGLAGETQYF.

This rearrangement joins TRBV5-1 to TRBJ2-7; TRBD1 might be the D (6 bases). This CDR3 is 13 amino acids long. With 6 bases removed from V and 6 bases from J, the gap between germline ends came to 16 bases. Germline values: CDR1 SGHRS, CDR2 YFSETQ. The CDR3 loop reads CASTNSGAAEQYF. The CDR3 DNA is TGCGCCAGCACAAATTCAGGGGCGGCCGAGCAGTACTTC. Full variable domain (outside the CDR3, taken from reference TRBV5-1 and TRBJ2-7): KAGVTQTPRYLIKTRGQQVTLSCSPISGHRSVSWYQQTPGQGLQFLFEYFSETQRNKGNFPGRFSGRQFSNSRSEMNVSTLELGDSALYLCASTNSGAAEQYFGPGTRLTVT.

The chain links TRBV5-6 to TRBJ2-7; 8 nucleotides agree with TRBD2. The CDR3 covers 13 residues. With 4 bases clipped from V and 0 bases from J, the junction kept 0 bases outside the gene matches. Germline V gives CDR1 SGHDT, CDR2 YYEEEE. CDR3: CASSSGGSYEQYF. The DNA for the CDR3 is TGTGCCAGCAGCAGCGGGGGCTCCTACGAGCAGTACTTC.

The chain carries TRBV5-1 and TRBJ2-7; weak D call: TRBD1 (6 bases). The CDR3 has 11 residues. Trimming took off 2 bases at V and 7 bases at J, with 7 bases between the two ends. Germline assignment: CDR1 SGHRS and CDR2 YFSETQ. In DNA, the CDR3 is TGCGCCAGCAGCTTCGACAGGGAGCAGTACTTC. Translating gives CASSFDREQYF.

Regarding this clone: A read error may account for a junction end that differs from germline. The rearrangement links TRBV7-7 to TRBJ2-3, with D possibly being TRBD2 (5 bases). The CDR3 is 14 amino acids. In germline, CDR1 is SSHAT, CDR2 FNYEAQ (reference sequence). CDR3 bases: TGTGCTAGCAGCTCTAGCTCCAGCACAGATACGCAGTATTTT. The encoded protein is CASSSSSSTDTQYF. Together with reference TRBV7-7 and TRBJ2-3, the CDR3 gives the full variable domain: GAGVSQSPRYKVTKRGQDVTLRCDPISSHATLYWYQQALGQGPEFLTYFNYEAQPDKSGLPSDRFSAERPEGSISTLTIQRTEQRDSAMYRCASSSSSSTDTQYFGPGTRLTVL.

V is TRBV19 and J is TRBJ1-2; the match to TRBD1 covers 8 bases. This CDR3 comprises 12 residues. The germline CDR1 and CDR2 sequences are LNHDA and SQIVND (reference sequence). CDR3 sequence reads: CVSGTGNYGYTF. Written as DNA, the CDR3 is TGTGTTTCAGGGACAGGCAACTATGGCTACACCTTC.

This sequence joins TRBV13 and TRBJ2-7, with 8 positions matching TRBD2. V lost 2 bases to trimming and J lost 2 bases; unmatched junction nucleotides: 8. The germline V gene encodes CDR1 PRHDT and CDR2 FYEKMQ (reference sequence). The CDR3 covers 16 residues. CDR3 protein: CASSLRPGGGPYEQYF. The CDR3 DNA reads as TGTGCCAGCAGCTTACGGCCGGGAGGGGGACCCTACGAGCAGTACTTC.

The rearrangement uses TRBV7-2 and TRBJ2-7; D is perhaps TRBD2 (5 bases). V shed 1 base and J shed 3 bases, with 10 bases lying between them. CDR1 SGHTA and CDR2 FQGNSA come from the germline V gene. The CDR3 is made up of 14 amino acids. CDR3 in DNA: TGTGCCAGCAGCTTAGGAGGGTGGGGCTACGAGCAGTACTTC. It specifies CASSLGGWGYEQYF.

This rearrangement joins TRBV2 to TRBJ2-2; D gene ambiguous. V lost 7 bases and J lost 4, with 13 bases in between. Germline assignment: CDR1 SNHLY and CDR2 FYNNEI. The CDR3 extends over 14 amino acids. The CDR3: CASTELVSTGELFF. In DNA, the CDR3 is TGTGCCAGCACGGAGTTAGTAAGCACCGGGGAGCTGTTTTTT. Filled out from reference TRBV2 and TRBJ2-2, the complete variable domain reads EPEVTQTPSHQVTQMGQEVILRCVPISNHLYFYWYRQILGQKVEFLVSFYNNEISEKSEIFDDQFSVERPDGSNFTLKIRSTKLEDSAMYFCASTELVSTGELFFGEGSRLTVL.